The TCR beta chain under discussion was sequenced for a study of blood T cell repertoires in COVID-19. Study details: Italy, Spain and the United States were the sources of the convalescent and acute COVID-19 samples. Sample material is recorded as cDNA or gDNA derived from T cells, B-cell-depleted T cells, or PBMCs.

Per the original methods: Amplification of reference gene primers was used by the study to estimate nucleated cell counts. Assay used: immunoSEQ multiplex PCR; TCRdb lists only in-frame clones, some missing. V, J and clone size reflect that table, while D and trimming were determined from the DNA. The table lists approximately 180,000 clones, roughly 91% of them singletons. Sequenced material: peripheral blood. The source of this sequence is a man aged 40-49 years with active or convalescent COVID-19.

CDR3 sequence reads: CASSAGTGVNEQFF. The CDR3 bases are TGTGCCAGCAGTGCCGGGACAGGGGTCAATGAGCAGTTCTTC. The chain has TRBV6-4 and TRBJ2-1, with TRBD1 matching 10 bases. Germline V gene lookup returns CDR1 MRHNA and CDR2 SNTAGT. V gave up 4 bases and J gave up 6 bases; unmatched junction bases: 3. CDR3 length: 14 amino acids.